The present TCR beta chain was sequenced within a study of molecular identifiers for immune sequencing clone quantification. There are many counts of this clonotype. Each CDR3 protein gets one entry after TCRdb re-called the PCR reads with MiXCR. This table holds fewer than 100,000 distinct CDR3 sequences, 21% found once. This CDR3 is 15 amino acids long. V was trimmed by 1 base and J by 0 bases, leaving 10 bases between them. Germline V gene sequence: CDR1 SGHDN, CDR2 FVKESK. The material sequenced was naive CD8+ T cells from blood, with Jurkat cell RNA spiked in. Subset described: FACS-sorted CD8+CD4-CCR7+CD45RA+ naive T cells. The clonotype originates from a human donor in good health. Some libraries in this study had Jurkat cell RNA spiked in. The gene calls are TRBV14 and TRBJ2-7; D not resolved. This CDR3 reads CASSQGVGVSYEQYF. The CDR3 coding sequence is TGTGCCAGCAGCCAAGGTGTAGGAGTCTCCTACGAGCAGTACTTC.